Following are 6 T cell receptor beta chains from one sample sequenced in a study of radiotherapy plus CTLA-4 blockade in lung cancer. The data were produced by immunoSEQ multiplex PCR, yet TCRdb's version contains in-frame clones alone and is incomplete. The data contain 81,000 or so clones, 84% of them seen just once; the ten biggest clones take up approximately 0.8%. The source was peripheral blood, collected from a patient treated with radiotherapy plus ipilimumab. All receptors come from a human donor with non-small cell lung cancer who had stable disease on radiotherapy plus ipilimumab.

This chain uses TRBV11-2 with TRBJ2-7; 7 nucleotides line up with TRBD1. The CDR3 has 14 amino acids. Germline CDR1 and CDR2: SGHAT and FQNNGV. The ends lost 3 bases at V and 4 bases at J; junction bases unmatched: 6. The CDR3 sequence: CASSFPGQHYEQYF. The CDR3, as DNA: TGTGCCAGCAGCTTTCCGGGACAGCATTACGAGCAGTACTTC.

The gene calls are TRBV6-1 and TRBJ1-1, with D hard to call. V lost 6 bases to trimming and J lost 3 bases, with 11 bases between them. The germline V gene has CDR1 MNHNS and CDR2 SASEGT. This CDR3 is built from 13 residues. CDR3 region: CASSRETDTEAFF. As DNA, the CDR3 is TGTGCCAGCAGCCGGGAGACCGACACTGAAGCTTTCTTT.

The CDR3 here is CASSLNRALGGYTF. The DNA of the CDR3 is TGTGCCAGCAGTTTAAACAGGGCACTCGGAGGCTACACCTTC. The chain combines TRBV28 with TRBJ1-2, with D perhaps TRBD1 (6 bases). Germline CDR1 and CDR2: MDHEN and SYDVKM. The CDR3 spans 14 residues. Trimming stripped 2 bases from V and 8 bases from J, with 15 bases between.

This clone came up once. This chain joins TRBV7-9 and TRBJ2-5; 7 bases align to TRBD1. CDR1 and CDR2 from the germline V gene are SEHNR and FQNEAQ (reference sequence). V shed 7 bases, J shed 4 bases, and the junction held 3 bases outside the gene matches. CDR3 length: 12 residues. The CDR3 sequence is CASNPGGETQYF. The DNA of the CDR3 is TGTGCCAGCAATCCAGGGGGAGAGACCCAGTACTTC.

This clone was counted only a few times. The chain carries TRBV6-5 and TRBJ1-6; possible D gene TRBD1, 6 bases. The V end lost 11 bases, the J end lost 6 bases, and 20 bases lay between the germline ends. CDR1 and CDR2 from the germline V gene are MNHEY and SVGAGI. The CDR3 has 15 residues. Written as DNA, the CDR3 is TGTGCCCTTCGGGGGGGCCTCGACCTTAATTCACCCCTCCACTTT. This encodes CALRGGLDLNSPLHF.

This chain uses TRBV7-8 with TRBJ2-7; possibly TRBD1 for D (5 bases). The V and J ends lost 1 base and 2 bases respectively, with 9 bases between them. Germline V gives CDR1 SGHVS, CDR2 FQNEAQ. This CDR3 comprises 14 residues. CDR3 in DNA: TGTGCCAGCAGCTTAGGCAAGGGGCCCTACGAGCAGTACTTC. As protein: CASSLGKGPYEQYF.